The 5 T cell receptor beta chains below were found in one sample sequenced in a study of cytomegalovirus exposure and HLA in healthy donors. With 60 Vbeta and 13 Jbeta primers, the PCR was carried out. Using immunoSEQ multiplex PCR, the repertoire was profiled, and TCRdb retains in-frame clones only, with some absent. The table has around 130,000 clones, 75% seen once. The sequencing sample was made of PBMCs. These receptors were taken from a woman in her forties in good health and CMV-seropositive.

The chain is built from TRBV18 and TRBJ2-5, with 9 bases identical to TRBD2. The CDR3 covers 15 residues. V was pared by 4 bases and J by 4 bases, with 7 bases of the junction left unmatched. Germline assignment: CDR1 KGHSH and CDR2 LQKENI. Here the CDR3 reads CASSLPGLAGETQYF. The CDR3 DNA reads as TGTGCCAGCTCACTCCCGGGACTAGCAGGAGAGACCCAGTACTTC.

CDR3 nucleotide sequence: TGTGCCAGCAGCTTAGACGTGGCGGGGGCGCTTTCTGGCTACACCTTC. The encoded protein is CASSLDVAGALSGYTF. The V call is TRBV11-2, the J call TRBJ1-2; weak D call: TRBD1 (6 bases). The CDR3 is 16 residues long. CDR1 SGHAT and CDR2 FQNNGV come from the germline V gene. V was clipped by 0 bases and J by 7 bases, with 18 bases between them.

This sequence joins TRBV7-2 and TRBJ1-4, with no clear D. The CDR3 has 14 residues. V was shortened by 2 bases and J by 5 bases, with 9 bases between the two germline ends. Germline V gene lookup returns CDR1 SGHTA and CDR2 FQGNSA. CDR3 sequence (DNA): TGTGCCAGCAGCTTAAGATGGAGCAATGAAAAACTGTTTTTT. Its protein product is CASSLRWSNEKLFF.

The J gene is TRBJ1-5, the V gene TRBV28, with TRBD1 identical over 10 bases. This CDR3 region has 18 residues. Germline trimming cut 5 bases from V and 0 bases from J; bases unmatched to any gene: 10. Germline V gene lookup returns CDR1 MDHEN and CDR2 SYDVKM. The CDR3 reads CASSVGQGVGSSNQPQHF. The CDR3 DNA sequence: TGTGCCAGCAGTGTCGGACAGGGGGTGGGTAGTAGCAATCAGCCCCAGCATTTT.

This chain links TRBV7-2 with TRBJ1-5; 7 bases are a match to TRBD1. Germline V lookup: CDR1 SGHTA, CDR2 FQGNSA. The CDR3 contains 15 residues. V dropped 2 bases and J dropped 2; count of bases not matched to a gene: 3. In nucleotides, the CDR3 is TGTGCCAGCAGCTTAAGGGGGCTAGGCAATCAGCCCCAGCATTTT. Residues: CASSLRGLGNQPQHF.